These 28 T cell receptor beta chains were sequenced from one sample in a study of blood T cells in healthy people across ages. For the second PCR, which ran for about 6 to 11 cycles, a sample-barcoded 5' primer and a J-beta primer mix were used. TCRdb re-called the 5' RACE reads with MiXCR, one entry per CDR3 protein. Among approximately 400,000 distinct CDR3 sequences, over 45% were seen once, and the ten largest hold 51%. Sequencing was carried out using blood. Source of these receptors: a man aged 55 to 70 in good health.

The CDR3 here is CASSPSRMTDTQYF. The CDR3 nucleotides read TGTGCCAGCAGCCCGTCACGGATGACAGATACGCAGTATTTT. This chain links TRBV3-1 with TRBJ2-3; D gene unclear. V shed 4 bases and J shed 3 bases, with 11 bases lying between them. The germline V gene encodes CDR1 LGHDT and CDR2 YNNKEL (reference sequence). The CDR3 extends over 14 amino acids.

The chain's CDR3 is CASSEIGQGDYEQYF. The CDR3 nucleotides read TGTGCCAGCAGCGAGATAGGACAGGGAGACTACGAGCAGTACTTC. The V gene is TRBV2, the J gene TRBJ2-7, with 8 bases lining up with TRBD1. This CDR3 region has 15 residues. The germline gives CDR1 SNHLY, CDR2 FYNNEI. V shed 6 bases, J shed 3 bases, and the junction held 10 bases outside the gene matches.

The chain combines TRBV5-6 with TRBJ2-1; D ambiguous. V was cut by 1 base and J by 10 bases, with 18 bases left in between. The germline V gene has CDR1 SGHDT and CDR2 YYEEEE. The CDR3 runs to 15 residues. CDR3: CASSLIAARGKEQFF. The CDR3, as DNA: TGTGCCAGCAGCTTGATTGCGGCTAGAGGAAAGGAGCAGTTCTTC.

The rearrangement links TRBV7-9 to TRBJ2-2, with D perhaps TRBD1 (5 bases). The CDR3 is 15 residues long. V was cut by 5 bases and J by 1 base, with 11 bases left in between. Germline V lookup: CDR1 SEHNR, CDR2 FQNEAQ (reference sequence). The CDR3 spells CASSPGSGNTGELFF. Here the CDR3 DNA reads TGTGCCAGCAGCCCAGGGTCAGGGAACACCGGGGAGCTGTTTTTT.

In DNA, the CDR3 is TGTGCCAGCAGCGCACAGGGGGCGGGGGAGACCCAGTACTTC. Its translation: CASSAQGAGETQYF. The rearrangement uses TRBV7-3 and TRBJ2-7; 9 bases agree with TRBD1. The closer fit of TRBJ2-5 to the DNA end suggests the J call may be wrong. Per the germline V gene, CDR1 is SGHTA and CDR2 is FQGTGA. CDR3 length: 14 residues.

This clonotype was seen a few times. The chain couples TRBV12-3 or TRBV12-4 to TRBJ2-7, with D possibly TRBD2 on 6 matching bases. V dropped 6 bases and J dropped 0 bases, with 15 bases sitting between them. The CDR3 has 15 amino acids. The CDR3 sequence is CASSPPRERSYEQYF. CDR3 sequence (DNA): TGTGCCAGCAGCCCCCCCCGGGAGCGCTCCTACGAGCAGTACTTC.

CDR3 sequence (DNA): TGTGCCAGCAGTTTAGGGACAGGGAAGGGGACCCAGTACTTC. It translates to CASSLGTGKGTQYF. This chain connects TRBV12-3 or TRBV12-4 to TRBJ2-5; 8 bases align to TRBD1. The length of the CDR3 is 14 residues. The V and J ends lost 1 base and 7 bases, in that order; junction bases with no gene match: 5.

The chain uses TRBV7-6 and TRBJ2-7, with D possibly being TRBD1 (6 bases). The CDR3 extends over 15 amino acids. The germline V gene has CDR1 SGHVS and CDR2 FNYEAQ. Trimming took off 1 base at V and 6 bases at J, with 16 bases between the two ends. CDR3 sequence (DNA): TGTGCCAGCAGCTTAGTTGAGGGGGATCCTAGCGAGCAGTACTTC. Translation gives CASSLVEGDPSEQYF.

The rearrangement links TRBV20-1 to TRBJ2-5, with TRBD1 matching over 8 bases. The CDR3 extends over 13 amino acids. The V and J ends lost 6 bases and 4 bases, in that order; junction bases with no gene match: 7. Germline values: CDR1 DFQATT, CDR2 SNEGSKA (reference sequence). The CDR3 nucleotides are TGCAGTGCGAGCCCCGGGACAGGAGAGACCCAGTACTTC. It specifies CSASPGTGETQYF.

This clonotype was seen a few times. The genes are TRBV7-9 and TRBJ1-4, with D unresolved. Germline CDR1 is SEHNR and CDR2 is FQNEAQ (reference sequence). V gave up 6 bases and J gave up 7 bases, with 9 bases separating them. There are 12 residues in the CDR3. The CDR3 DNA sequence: TGTGCCAGCAGACCTATCGGTGAAAAACTGTTTTTT. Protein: CASRPIGEKLFF.

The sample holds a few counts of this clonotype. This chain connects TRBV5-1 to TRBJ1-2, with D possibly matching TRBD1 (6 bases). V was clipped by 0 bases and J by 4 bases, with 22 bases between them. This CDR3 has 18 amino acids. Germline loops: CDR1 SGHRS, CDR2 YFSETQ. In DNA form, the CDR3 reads TGCGCCAGCAGCTTGGTTGGGACAAGGGAAGCCGTTTTCTATGGCTACACCTTC. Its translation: CASSLVGTREAVFYGYTF.

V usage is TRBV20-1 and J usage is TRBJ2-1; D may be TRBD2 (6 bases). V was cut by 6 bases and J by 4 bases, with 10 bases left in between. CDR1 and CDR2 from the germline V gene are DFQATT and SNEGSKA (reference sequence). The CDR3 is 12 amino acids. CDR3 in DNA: TGCAGTGCCCTACTAGCTTACAATGAGCAGTTCTTC. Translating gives CSALLAYNEQFF.

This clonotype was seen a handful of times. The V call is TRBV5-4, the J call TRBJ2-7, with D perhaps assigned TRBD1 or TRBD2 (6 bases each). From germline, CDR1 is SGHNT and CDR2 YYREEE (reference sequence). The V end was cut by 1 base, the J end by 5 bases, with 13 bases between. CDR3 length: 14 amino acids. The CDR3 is CASSLRGTRNEQYF. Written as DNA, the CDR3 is TGTGCCAGCAGCTTGCGCGGGACAAGAAACGAGCAGTACTTC.

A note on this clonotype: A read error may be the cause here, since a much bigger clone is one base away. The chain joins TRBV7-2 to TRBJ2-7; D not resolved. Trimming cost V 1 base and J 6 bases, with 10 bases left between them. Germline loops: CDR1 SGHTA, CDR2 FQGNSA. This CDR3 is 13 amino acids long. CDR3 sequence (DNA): TGTGCCAGCAGCTTAGGAATAGCAGGCGAGCAGTACTTC. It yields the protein CASSLGIAGEQYF.

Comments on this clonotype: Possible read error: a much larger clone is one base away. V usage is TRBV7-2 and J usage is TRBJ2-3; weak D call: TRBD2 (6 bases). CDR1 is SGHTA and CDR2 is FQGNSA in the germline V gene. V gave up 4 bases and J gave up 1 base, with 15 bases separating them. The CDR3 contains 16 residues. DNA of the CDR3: TGTGCCAGCAGCTCGGTAGCGGCCGGGGGCACAGATACGCAGTATTTT. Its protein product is CASSSVAAGGTDTQYF.

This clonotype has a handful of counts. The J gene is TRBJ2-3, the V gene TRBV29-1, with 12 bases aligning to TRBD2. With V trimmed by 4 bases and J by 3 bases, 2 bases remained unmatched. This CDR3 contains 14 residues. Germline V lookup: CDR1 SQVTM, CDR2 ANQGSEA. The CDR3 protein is CSVATSGRTDTQYF. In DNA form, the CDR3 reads TGCAGCGTTGCGACTAGCGGGAGAACAGATACGCAGTATTTT.

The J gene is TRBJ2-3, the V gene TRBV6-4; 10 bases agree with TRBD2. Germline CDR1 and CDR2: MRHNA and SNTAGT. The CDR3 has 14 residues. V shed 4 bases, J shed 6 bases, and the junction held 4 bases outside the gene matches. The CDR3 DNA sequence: TGTGCCAGCAGTGTAGCGGGAGGAAGTGATACGCAGTATTTT. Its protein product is CASSVAGGSDTQYF.

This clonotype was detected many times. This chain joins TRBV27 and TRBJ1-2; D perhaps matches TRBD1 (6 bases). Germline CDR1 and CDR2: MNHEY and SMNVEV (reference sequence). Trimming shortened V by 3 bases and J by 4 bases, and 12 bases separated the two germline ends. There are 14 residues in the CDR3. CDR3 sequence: CASSFRGAGYGYTF. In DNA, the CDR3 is TGTGCCAGCAGTTTTCGGGGGGCAGGCTATGGCTACACCTTC.

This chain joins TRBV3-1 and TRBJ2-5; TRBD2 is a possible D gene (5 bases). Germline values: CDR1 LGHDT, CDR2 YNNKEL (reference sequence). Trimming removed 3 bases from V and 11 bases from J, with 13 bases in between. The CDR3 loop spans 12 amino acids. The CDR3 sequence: CASSQASSWQYF. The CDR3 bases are TGTGCCAGCAGCCAGGCTAGCTCGTGGCAGTACTTC.

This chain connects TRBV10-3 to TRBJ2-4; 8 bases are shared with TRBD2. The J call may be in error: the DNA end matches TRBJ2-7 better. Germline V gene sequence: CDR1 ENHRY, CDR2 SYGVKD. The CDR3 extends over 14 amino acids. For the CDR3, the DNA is TGTGCCATCCCCCGCCAGCGGGAGAGCTACGAGCAGTACTTC. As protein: CAIPRQRESYEQYF.

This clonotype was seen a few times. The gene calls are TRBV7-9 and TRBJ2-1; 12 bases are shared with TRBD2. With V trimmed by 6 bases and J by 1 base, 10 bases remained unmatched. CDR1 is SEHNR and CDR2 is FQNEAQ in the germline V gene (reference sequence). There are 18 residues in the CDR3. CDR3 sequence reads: CASSPRTSGIWSYNEQFF. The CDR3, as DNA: TGTGCCAGCAGTCCCAGGACTAGCGGGATCTGGTCCTACAATGAGCAGTTCTTC.

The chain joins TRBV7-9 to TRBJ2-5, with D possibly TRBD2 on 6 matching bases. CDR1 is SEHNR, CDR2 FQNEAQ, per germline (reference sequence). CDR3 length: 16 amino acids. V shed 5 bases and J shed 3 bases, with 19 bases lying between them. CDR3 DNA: TGTGCCAGCAGCCCTACGGACCGGGGGTTCAAAGAGACCCAGTACTTC. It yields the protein CASSPTDRGFKETQYF.

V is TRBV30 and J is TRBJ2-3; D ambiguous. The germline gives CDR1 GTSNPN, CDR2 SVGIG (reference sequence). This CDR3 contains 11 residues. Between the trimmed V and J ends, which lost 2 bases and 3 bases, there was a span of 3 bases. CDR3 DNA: TGTGCCTGGAGTCCAACAGATACGCAGTATTTT. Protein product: CAWSPTDTQYF.

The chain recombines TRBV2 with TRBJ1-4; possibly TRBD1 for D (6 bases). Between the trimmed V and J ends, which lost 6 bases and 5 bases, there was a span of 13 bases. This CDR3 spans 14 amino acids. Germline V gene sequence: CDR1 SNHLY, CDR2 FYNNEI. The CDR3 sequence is CASREGGLNEKLFF. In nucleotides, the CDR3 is TGTGCCAGCAGGGAGGGGGGACTAAATGAAAAACTGTTTTTT.

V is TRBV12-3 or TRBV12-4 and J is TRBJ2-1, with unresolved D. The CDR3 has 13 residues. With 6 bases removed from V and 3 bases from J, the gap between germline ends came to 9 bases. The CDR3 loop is CASRATNYNEQFF. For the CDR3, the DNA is TGTGCCAGCAGGGCCACTAACTACAATGAGCAGTTCTTC.

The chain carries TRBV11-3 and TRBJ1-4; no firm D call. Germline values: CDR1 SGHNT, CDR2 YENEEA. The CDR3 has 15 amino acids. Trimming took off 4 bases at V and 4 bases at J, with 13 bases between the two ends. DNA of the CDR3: TGTGCCAGCAGCTCCAGAAGACGTCGTAATGAAAAACTGTTTTTT. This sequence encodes CASSSRRRRNEKLFF.

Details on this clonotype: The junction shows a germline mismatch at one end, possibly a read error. CDR3 sequence: CACSPRTDSYEQYF. The CDR3 nucleotides are TGTGCCTGCAGCCCCCGGACGGACTCCTACGAGCAGTACTTC. The chain couples TRBV11-2 to TRBJ2-7, with D unclear. Germline V CDR1 and CDR2: SGHAT, FQNNGV. The CDR3 contains 14 residues.

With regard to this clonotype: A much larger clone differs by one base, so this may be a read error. In DNA form, the CDR3 reads TGTGCCATCAGTGTGGGGGGGAAGCAGTACTTC. Encoded protein: CAISVGGKQYF. V usage is TRBV10-3 and J usage is TRBJ2-5, with 7 bases identical to TRBD2. There are 11 residues in the CDR3. V gave up 4 bases and J gave up 11 bases; unmatched junction bases: 4. Looked up from germline, CDR1 is ENHRY and CDR2 is SYGVKD.